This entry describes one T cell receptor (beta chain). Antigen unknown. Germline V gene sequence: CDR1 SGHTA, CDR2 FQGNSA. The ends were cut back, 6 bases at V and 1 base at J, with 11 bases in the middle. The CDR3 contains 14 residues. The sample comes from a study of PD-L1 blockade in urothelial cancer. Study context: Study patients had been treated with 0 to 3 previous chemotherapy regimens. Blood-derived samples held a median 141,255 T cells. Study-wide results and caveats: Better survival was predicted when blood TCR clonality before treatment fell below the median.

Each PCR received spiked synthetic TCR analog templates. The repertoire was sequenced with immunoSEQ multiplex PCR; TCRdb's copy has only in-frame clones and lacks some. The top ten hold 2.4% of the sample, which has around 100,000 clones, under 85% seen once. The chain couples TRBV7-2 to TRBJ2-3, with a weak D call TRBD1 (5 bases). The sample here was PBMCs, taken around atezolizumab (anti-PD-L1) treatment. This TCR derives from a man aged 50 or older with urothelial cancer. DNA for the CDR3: TGTGCCAGCAGACCAATAGGGGGCACAGATACGCAGTATTTT. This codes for CASRPIGGTDTQYF. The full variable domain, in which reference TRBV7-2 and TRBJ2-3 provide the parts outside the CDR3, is GAGVSQSPSNKVTEKGKDVELRCDPISGHTALYWYRQSLGQGLEFLIYFQGNSAPDKSGLPSDRFSAERTGGSVSTLTIQRTQQEDSAVYLCASRPIGGTDTQYFGPGTRLTVL.